Reported below is one T cell receptor beta chain. Its specificity is unknown. Sequenced by immunoSEQ multiplex PCR; TCRdb stores in-frame clones only, minus some. The sample has 450,000 to 600,000 clones; approximately 79% are singletons. This sample stems from a study of shared clonotypes between healthy human individuals. Overall study findings and caveats: Sequencing depth was expected to affect clonotype sharing among donors.

CDR1 and CDR2 (germline): ENHRY, SYGVKD. This CDR3 comprises 12 residues. The germline V and J ends were trimmed by 4 bases and 7 bases, with 8 bases remaining between them. Every donor was a Caucasian adult from Nashville, Tennessee. This TCR came from a woman aged 40 to 55 in good health. Some clones in this sample may be carry-over from other donors' samples. This chain links TRBV10-3 with TRBJ2-4; no reliable D call. Material for sequencing was PBMCs. The CDR3 DNA reads TGTGCCATCAGTGGCGAATCCAACATTCAGTACTTC. Encoded protein: CAISGESNIQYF.